This passage covers 17 T cell receptor beta chains from one sample sequenced in a study of T cells in Graves' hyperthyroidism and ophthalmopathy. There were TCR beta CDR3 regions amplified from RNA transcripts. During a first-round RT-PCR of the TCR CDR3, the HTBI primer set was used. In TCRdb, the multiplex PCR reads were re-called with MiXCR into one record per CDR3 protein. The sample holds roughly 290,000 distinct CDR3 sequences; about 17% are singletons and the top ten take over 50%. The specimen was blood. These receptor sequences come from a woman between 55 and 75 years old with Graves' ophthalmopathy.

At least ten counts were recorded for this clonotype. The gene calls are TRBV4-3 and TRBJ2-3; 10 nucleotides match TRBD2. V lost 0 bases, J lost 10 bases, and 4 bases stayed unmatched. CDR1 and CDR2 from the germline V gene are LGHNA and YSLEER. This CDR3 has 14 residues. The CDR3 region is CASSQDASGRAQYF. The DNA for the CDR3 is TGCGCCAGCAGCCAAGATGCCAGCGGGAGGGCGCAGTATTTT.

A remark on this clonotype: A clone one base away is much larger, so this may be a read error. This chain links TRBV28 with TRBJ1-5; no clear D gene. This CDR3 has 15 residues. The V gene's germline CDR1 is MDHEN and CDR2 SYDVKM. Trimming pared 4 bases from V and 9 bases from J, leaving 19 bases between. The CDR3 loop is CASSSPLTGFRPQHF. CDR3 bases: TGTGCCAGCAGTTCCCCATTGACGGGGTTTCGGCCCCAGCATTTT. The full variable domain, in which reference TRBV28 and TRBJ1-5 provide the parts outside the CDR3, is DVKVTQSSRYLVKRTGEKVFLECVQDMDHENMFWYRQDPGLGLRLIYFSYDVKMKEKGDIPEGYSVSREKKERFSLILESASTNQTSMYLCASSSPLTGFRPQHFGDGTRLSIL.

This clonotype has at least ten counts. The V gene is TRBV28, the J gene TRBJ2-5, with 10 bases fitting TRBD2. The CDR3 sequence is 15 residues long. Trimming took 5 bases from V and 2 from J; bases not matched to a gene: 5. Germline values: CDR1 MDHEN, CDR2 SYDVKM. This CDR3 reads CASSDTSGVQETQYF. CDR3 nucleotide sequence: TGTGCCAGCAGTGATACTAGCGGGGTACAAGAGACCCAGTACTTC.

The V call is TRBV25-1, the J call TRBJ2-3; D remains unclear. V gave up 0 bases and J gave up 2 bases, with 12 bases separating them. In germline, CDR1 is MGHDK, CDR2 SYGVNS. CDR3 length: 16 amino acids. CDR3 coding DNA: TGTGCCAGCAGTGAATATTTGGCCGGTTACACAGATACGCAGTATTTT. This gives the protein CASSEYLAGYTDTQYF. The full variable domain, with the rest looked up from reference TRBV25-1 and TRBJ2-3, is EADIYQTPRYLVIGTGKKITLECSQTMGHDKMYWYQQDPGMELHLIHYSYGVNSTEKGDLSSESTVSRIRTEHFPLTLESARPSHTSQYLCASSEYLAGYTDTQYFGPGTRLTVL.

The chain joins TRBV20-1 to TRBJ2-2; D not resolved. The CDR3 has 13 amino acids. Trimming left V 5 bases short and J 3 bases short, with 10 bases between. Germline V gives CDR1 DFQATT, CDR2 SNEGSKA (reference sequence). CDR3 region: CSAQHPHTGELFF. Here the CDR3 DNA reads TGCAGTGCTCAGCACCCACACACCGGGGAGCTGTTTTTT.

This clonotype was observed many times. The chain links TRBV29-1 to TRBJ2-7; D is ambiguous. V was clipped by 5 bases and J by 2 bases, with 13 bases between them. This CDR3 has 13 residues. The V gene's germline CDR1 is SQVTM and CDR2 ANQGSEA. The CDR3 DNA reads TGCAGCGTTCCCGACCCGTTCACCTACGAGCAGTACTTC. Protein product: CSVPDPFTYEQYF.

There are many counts of this clonotype. The rearrangement uses TRBV18 and TRBJ2-7; possible D gene TRBD1, 6 bases. CDR3 length equals 14 residues. V dropped 6 bases and J dropped 5 bases, with 17 bases sitting between them. Germline V gene data show CDR1 as KGHSH and CDR2 as LQKENI. The CDR3 DNA is TGTGCCAGCTCGCTACAGGGAGAAGGGGACGAGCAGTACTTC. Residues: CASSLQGEGDEQYF. The complete variable domain, with remaining parts taken from reference TRBV18 and TRBJ2-7, reads NAGVMQNPRHLVRRRGQEARLRCSPMKGHSHVYWYRQLPEEGLKFMVYLQKENIIDESGMPKERFSAEFPKEGPSILRIQQVVRGDSAAYFCASSLQGEGDEQYFGPGTRLTVT.

This clonotype was seen many times. The chain uses TRBV11-3 and TRBJ1-1; no reliable D call. The CDR3 is 14 amino acids. Looked up from germline, CDR1 is SGHNT and CDR2 is YENEEA. Trimming shortened V by 3 bases and J by 3 bases, and 11 bases separated the two germline ends. CDR3 protein: CASSFGQRYTEAFF. CDR3 nucleotides: TGTGCCAGCAGCTTTGGGCAGAGGTACACTGAAGCTTTCTTT.

This clonotype was counted at least ten times. The chain uses TRBV11-3 and TRBJ2-7; D assignment may be TRBD1 or TRBD2 (5 bases each). Germline V gene sequence: CDR1 SGHNT, CDR2 YENEEA. Trimming pared 0 bases from V and 9 bases from J, leaving 15 bases between. The CDR3 is 14 amino acids. The CDR3 reads CASSLEGREKVQYF. CDR3 DNA sequence: TGTGCCAGCAGCTTAGAAGGCAGGGAGAAGGTGCAGTACTTC.

This clonotype was seen many times. The chain uses TRBV5-1 and TRBJ2-7; the match to TRBD1 covers 7 bases. Germline CDR1 is SGHRS and CDR2 is YFSETQ. This CDR3 has 14 amino acids. V shed 6 bases, J shed 2 bases, and the junction held 8 bases outside the gene matches. CDR3 bases: TGCGCCAGCACGCGACAGGGATCCACCTACGAGCAGTACTTC. This encodes CASTRQGSTYEQYF.

This clonotype was counted ten times or more. The CDR3 sequence: CASRPGQGHEQYF. As DNA, the CDR3 is TGTGCCAGCAGACCGGGACAGGGCCACGAGCAGTACTTC. The chain links TRBV12-3 or TRBV12-4 to TRBJ2-7; 9 bases are shared with TRBD1. Trimming cost V 6 bases and J 5 bases; bases outside gene matches: 5. The CDR3 contains 13 residues.

This clonotype was seen a handful of times. This chain uses TRBV19 with TRBJ2-7; perhaps TRBD1 as D (5 bases). The CDR3 consists of 14 residues. V shed 3 bases and J shed 3 bases, with 12 bases lying between them. Germline loops: CDR1 LNHDA, CDR2 SQIVND (reference sequence). The CDR3 loop reads CASSIKGSDYEQYF. In DNA form, the CDR3 reads TGTGCCAGTAGTATCAAGGGGTCGGACTACGAGCAGTACTTC.

This chain links TRBV6-1 with TRBJ2-2, with TRBD2 identical over 15 bases. J lost 4 bases, V lost 3 bases, and 3 bases had no gene match. CDR1 MNHNS and CDR2 SASEGT come from the germline V gene. The length of the CDR3 is 17 residues. The CDR3 DNA reads TGTGCCAGCAGTGAGGGGACTAGCGGGAGGCTCACCGGGGAGCTGTTTTTT. It yields the protein CASSEGTSGRLTGELFF.

This clonotype was detected ten times or more. V and J are TRBV5-1 and TRBJ2-7; the D is unclear. This CDR3 comprises 13 residues. CDR1 is SGHRS and CDR2 is YFSETQ in the germline V gene. Trimming removed 0 bases from V and 4 bases from J, with 8 bases in between. The CDR3 DNA sequence: TGCGCCAGCAGCTTGGGCCAGGAGTACGAGCAGTACTTC. Translation gives CASSLGQEYEQYF.

There are many counts of this clonotype. J is TRBJ1-1 and V is TRBV15; D call uncertain. V dropped 0 bases and J dropped 0 bases, with 5 bases sitting between them. The CDR3 is 14 amino acids. The germline gives CDR1 LNHNV, CDR2 YYDKDF (reference sequence). The CDR3 nucleotides read TGTGCCACCAGCAGAGATCGATTGAACACTGAAGCTTTCTTT. It is translated as CATSRDRLNTEAFF.

This clonotype was recorded many times. The chain employs TRBV15 and TRBJ1-1, with 7 bases matching TRBD1. CDR1 is LNHNV, CDR2 YYDKDF, per germline (reference sequence). The junction had 12 bases not matched to a gene; V was cut back by 0 bases and J by 5 bases. The CDR3 runs to 17 residues. This CDR3 is CATSREGGRGRVTEAFF. The DNA of the CDR3 is TGTGCCACCAGCAGAGAGGGAGGTAGGGGGCGCGTTACTGAAGCTTTCTTT.

This chain uses TRBV4-3 with TRBJ2-7; 8 bases fit TRBD2. This CDR3 spans 16 amino acids. V lost 3 bases to trimming and J lost 7 bases; unmatched junction nucleotides: 14. Germline values: CDR1 LGHNA, CDR2 YSLEER. The CDR3 loop reads CASSHTVGGALPEQYF. The CDR3 bases are TGCGCCAGCAGCCACACGGTCGGGGGGGCGCTCCCTGAGCAGTACTTC.